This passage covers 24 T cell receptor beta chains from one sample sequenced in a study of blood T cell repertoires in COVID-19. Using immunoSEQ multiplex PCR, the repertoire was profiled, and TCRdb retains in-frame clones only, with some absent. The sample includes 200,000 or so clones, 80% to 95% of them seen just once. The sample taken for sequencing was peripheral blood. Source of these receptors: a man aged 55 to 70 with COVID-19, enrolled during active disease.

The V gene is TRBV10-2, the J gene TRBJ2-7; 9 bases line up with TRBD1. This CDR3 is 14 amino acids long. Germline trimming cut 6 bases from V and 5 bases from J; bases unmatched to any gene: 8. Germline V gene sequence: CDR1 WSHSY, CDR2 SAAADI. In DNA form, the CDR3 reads TGCGCCAGCAGGAACCCGGGACAGGGAAACGAGCAGTACTTC. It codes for CASRNPGQGNEQYF.

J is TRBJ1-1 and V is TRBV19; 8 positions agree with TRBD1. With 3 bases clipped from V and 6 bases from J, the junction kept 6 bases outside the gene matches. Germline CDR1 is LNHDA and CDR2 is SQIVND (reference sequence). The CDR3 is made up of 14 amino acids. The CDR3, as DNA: TGTGCCAGTAGTATTGACAGGGGAAATGCTGAAGCTTTCTTT. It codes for CASSIDRGNAEAFF.

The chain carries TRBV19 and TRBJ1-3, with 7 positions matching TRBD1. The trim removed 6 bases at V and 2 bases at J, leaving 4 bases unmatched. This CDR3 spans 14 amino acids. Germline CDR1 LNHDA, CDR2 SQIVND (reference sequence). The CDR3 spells CASSPGTAGNTIYF. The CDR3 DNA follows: TGTGCCAGTAGCCCTGGGACAGCTGGAAACACCATATATTTT. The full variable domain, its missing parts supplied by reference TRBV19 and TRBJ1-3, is DGGITQSPKYLFRKEGQNVTLSCEQNLNHDAMYWYRQDPGQGLRLIYYSQIVNDFQKGDIAEGYSVSREKKESFPLTVTSAQKNPTAFYLCASSPGTAGNTIYFGEGSWLTVV.

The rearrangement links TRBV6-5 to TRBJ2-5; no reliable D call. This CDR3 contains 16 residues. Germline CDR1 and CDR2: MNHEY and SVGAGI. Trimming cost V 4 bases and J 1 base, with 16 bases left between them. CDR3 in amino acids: CASSSELEASQETQYF. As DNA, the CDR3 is TGTGCCAGCAGTTCAGAGCTAGAGGCCTCCCAAGAGACCCAGTACTTC.

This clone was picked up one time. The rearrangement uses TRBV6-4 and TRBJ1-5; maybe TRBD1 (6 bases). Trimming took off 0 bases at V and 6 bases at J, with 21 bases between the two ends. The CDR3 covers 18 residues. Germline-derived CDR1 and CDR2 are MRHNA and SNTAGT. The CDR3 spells CASSDSIISAGDAQPQHF. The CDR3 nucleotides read TGTGCCAGCAGTGACTCGATAATAAGTGCAGGGGACGCTCAGCCCCAGCATTTT.

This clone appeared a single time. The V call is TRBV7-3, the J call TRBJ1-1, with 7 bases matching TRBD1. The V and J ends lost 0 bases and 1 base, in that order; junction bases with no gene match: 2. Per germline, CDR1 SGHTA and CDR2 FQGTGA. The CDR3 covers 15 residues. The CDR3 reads CASSLTGQKNTEAFF. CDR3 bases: TGTGCCAGCAGCTTAACGGGACAGAAGAACACTGAAGCTTTCTTT.

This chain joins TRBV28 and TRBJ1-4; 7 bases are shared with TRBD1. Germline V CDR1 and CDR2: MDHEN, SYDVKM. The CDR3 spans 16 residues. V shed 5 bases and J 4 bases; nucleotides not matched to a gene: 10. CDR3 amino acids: CASSPRTGWLNEKLFF. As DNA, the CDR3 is TGTGCCAGCAGTCCGCGGACAGGCTGGCTTAATGAAAAACTGTTTTTT.

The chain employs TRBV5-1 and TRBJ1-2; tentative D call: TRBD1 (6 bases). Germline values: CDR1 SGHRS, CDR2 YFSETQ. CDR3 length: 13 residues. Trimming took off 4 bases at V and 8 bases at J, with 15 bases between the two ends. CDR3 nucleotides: TGCGCCAGCAGCCCGGAAACAGGGACGGGCTACACCTTC. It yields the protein CASSPETGTGYTF.

In DNA, the CDR3 is TGTGCCACCAGTGACGGGGGTAGCTACACCTTC. It encodes CATSDGGSYTF. The chain has TRBV24-1 and TRBJ1-2, with a possible D match to TRBD1 (5 bases). In germline, CDR1 is KGHDR, CDR2 SFDVKD. V was pared by 4 bases and J by 9 bases, with 8 bases between. The CDR3 length is 11 residues.

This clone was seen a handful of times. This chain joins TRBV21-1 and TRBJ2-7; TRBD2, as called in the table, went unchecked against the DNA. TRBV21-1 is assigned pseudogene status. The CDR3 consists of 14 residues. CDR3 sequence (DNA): TGTGCCAGCAGCAGCCCGGGTTACTCCTACGAGCAGTACTTC. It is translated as CASSSPGYSYEQYF.

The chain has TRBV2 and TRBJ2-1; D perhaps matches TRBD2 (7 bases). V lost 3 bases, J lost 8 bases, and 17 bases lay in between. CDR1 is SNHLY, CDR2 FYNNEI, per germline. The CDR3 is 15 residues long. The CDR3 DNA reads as TGTGCCAGCAGTGATATGAGGGGGGGTCCCTATGAGCAGTTCTTC. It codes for CASSDMRGGPYEQFF.

The CDR3 loop is CASSQEQQLYNSPLHF. CDR3 nucleotide sequence: TGTGCCAGCAGCCAAGAACAGCAACTCTATAATTCACCCCTCCACTTT. This chain uses TRBV3-1 (or the pseudogene TRBV3-2) with TRBJ1-6; D gene uncertain. Germline values: CDR1 LGHDT, CDR2 YNNKEL (reference sequence). The V gene lost 0 bases and the J gene lost 3 bases, with 9 bases spanning the gap. The CDR3 totals 16 residues.

The CDR3 reads CASSPGQGGVSSNQPQHF. The DNA of the CDR3 is TGCGCCAGCAGCCCCGGCCAGGGAGGTGTTAGTAGCAATCAGCCCCAGCATTTT. V is TRBV4-1 and J is TRBJ1-5, with D perhaps matching TRBD1 (5 bases). This CDR3 is built from 18 residues. Germline lookup yields CDR1 MGHRA and CDR2 YSYEKL. Trimming took off 4 bases at V and 0 bases at J, with 19 bases between the two ends.

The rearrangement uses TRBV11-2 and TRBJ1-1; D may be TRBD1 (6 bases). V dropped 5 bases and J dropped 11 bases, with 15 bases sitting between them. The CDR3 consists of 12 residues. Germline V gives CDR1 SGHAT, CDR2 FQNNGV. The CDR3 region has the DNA TGTGCCAGCAGCCCGAGTGCAGGGGAGGCTTTCTTT. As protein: CASSPSAGEAFF.

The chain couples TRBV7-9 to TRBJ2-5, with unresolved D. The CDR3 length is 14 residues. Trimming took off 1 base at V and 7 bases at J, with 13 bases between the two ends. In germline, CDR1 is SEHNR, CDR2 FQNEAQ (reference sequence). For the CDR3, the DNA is TGTGCCAGCAGCTTAGGCGGTGCCTCGGGGACCCAGTACTTC. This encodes CASSLGGASGTQYF. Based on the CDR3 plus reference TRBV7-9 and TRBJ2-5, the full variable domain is DTGVSQNPRHKITKRGQNVTFRCDPISEHNRLYWYRQTLGQGPEFLTYFQNEAQLEKSRLLSDRFSAERPKGSFSTLEIQRTEQGDSAMYLCASSLGGASGTQYFGPGTRLLVL.

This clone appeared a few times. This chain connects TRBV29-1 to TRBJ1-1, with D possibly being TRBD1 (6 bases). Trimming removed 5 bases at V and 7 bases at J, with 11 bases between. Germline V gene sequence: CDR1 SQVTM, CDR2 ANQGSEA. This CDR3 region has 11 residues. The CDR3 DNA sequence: TGCAGCGTTACAGGGACCGTTGAAGCTTTCTTT. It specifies CSVTGTVEAFF.

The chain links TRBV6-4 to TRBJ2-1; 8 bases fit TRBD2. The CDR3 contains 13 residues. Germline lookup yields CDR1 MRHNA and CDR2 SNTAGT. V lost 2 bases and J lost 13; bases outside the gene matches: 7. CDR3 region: CASSDRAAGAQFF. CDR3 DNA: TGTGCCAGCAGTGACCGGGCAGCGGGGGCCCAGTTCTTC.

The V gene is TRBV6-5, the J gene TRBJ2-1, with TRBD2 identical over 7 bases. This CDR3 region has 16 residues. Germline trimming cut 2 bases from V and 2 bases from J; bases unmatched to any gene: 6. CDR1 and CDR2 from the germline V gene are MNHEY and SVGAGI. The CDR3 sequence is CASSYEGGPTYNEQFF. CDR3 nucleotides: TGTGCCAGCAGTTACGAGGGAGGGCCCACCTACAATGAGCAGTTCTTC.

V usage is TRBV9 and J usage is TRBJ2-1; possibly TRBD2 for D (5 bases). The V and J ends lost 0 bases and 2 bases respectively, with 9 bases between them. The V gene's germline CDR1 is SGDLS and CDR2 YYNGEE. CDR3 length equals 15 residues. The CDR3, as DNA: TGTGCCAGCAGCGTAGGAACTAGGACCTACAATGAGCAGTTCTTC. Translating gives CASSVGTRTYNEQFF.

As DNA, the CDR3 is TGTGCCATCAACCAGGGTGCCGAGCAGTACTTC. It specifies CAINQGAEQYF. The chain links TRBV2 to TRBJ2-7, with D perhaps TRBD1 (5 bases). This CDR3 region has 11 residues. Germline loops: CDR1 SNHLY, CDR2 FYNNEI. The ends were cut back, 10 bases at V and 6 bases at J, with 13 bases in the middle. Combining the CDR3 with reference TRBV2 and TRBJ2-7 gives the whole variable domain EPEVTQTPSHQVTQMGQEVILRCVPISNHLYFYWYRQILGQKVEFLVSFYNNEISEKSEIFDDQFSVERPDGSNFTLKIRSTKLEDSAMYFCAINQGAEQYFGPGTRLTVT.

CDR3 DNA sequence: TGTGCCAGCAGCGTAAGTCAGGTAGGACAGGGGAACAATGAGCAGTTCTTC. The encoded protein is CASSVSQVGQGNNEQFF. The chain uses TRBV9 and TRBJ2-1; TRBD1 agrees at 9 bases. CDR3 size: 17 residues. CDR1 is SGDLS and CDR2 is YYNGEE in the germline V gene. V dropped 1 base and J dropped 5; count of bases not matched to a gene: 10.

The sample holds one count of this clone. The CDR3 region has the DNA TGTGCCAGCAGCCAGGGGCTAGGGTCCTACAATGAGCAGTTCTTC. As protein: CASSQGLGSYNEQFF. This chain links TRBV14 with TRBJ2-1, with D perhaps matching TRBD1 (5 bases). This CDR3 comprises 15 residues. Germline V gives CDR1 SGHDN, CDR2 FVKESK. Trimming took off 3 bases at V and 1 base at J, with 10 bases between the two ends.

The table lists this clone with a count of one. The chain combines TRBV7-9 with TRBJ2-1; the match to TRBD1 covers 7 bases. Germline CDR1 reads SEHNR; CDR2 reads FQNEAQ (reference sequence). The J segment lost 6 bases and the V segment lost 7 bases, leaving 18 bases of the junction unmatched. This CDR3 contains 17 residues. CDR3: CASNANTGEYLSNEQFF. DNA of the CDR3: TGTGCCAGCAACGCTAACACAGGGGAATACCTCTCCAATGAGCAGTTCTTC. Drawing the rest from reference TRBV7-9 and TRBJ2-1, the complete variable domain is DTGVSQNPRHKITKRGQNVTFRCDPISEHNRLYWYRQTLGQGPEFLTYFQNEAQLEKSRLLSDRFSAERPKGSFSTLEIQRTEQGDSAMYLCASNANTGEYLSNEQFFGPGTRLTVL.

CDR3 amino acids: CASSTTGQGLPEAFF. In DNA, the CDR3 is TGTGCCAGCAGTACCACGGGACAGGGACTGCCTGAAGCTTTCTTT. The chain recombines TRBV28 with TRBJ1-1; 9 bases map to TRBD1. There are 15 residues in the CDR3. Germline V gene sequence: CDR1 MDHEN, CDR2 SYDVKM. Trimming at V came to 5 bases and at J to 6 bases, leaving 10 bases not matched to a gene.